Listed below are T cell receptor beta chains from one sample, sequenced in a study of CD8 T cells in Susac syndrome. Each CDR3 protein gets one entry after TCRdb re-called the immunoSEQ multiplex PCR reads with MiXCR. The sample holds 240,000 or so distinct CDR3 sequences, 96% seen once. The specimen was CD4+ T cells from PBMCs. The receptors stem from a human donor with Susac syndrome. Each CDR3 is given with its conserved first and last residue. A D gene is named only where the DNA matches it firmly. Clone sizes are given selectively: once, few, many, or a class where the clone is expanded.

D | size | J | V | DNA | CDR3
TRBD2 | - | TRBJ2-1 | TRBV29-1 | TGCAGCTCAATCCGAGGGGCGGGGGTGACCTACAATGAGCAGTTCTTC | CSSIRGAGVTYNEQFF
- | once | TRBJ2-1 | TRBV20-1 | TGCAGTGCTAGCCGCCTCACTAATGAGCAGTTCTTC | CSASRLTNEQFF
TRBD2 | - | TRBJ2-1 | TRBV9 | TGTGCCAGCAGCGTAGGTACTAGCGCCAATGAGCAGTTCTTC | CASSVGTSANEQFF
TRBD1 | - | TRBJ2-2 | TRBV12-3/TRBV12-4 | TGTGCCAGCAGTATCAGGGGGACCGGGGAGCTGTTTTTT | CASSIRGTGELFF
- | - | TRBJ2-1 | TRBV28 | TGTGCCAGCAGTTTAATCGGGAGTTGGAATGAGCAGTTCTTC | CASSLIGSWNEQFF
- | - | TRBJ2-3 | TRBV20-1 | TGCAGTGCTAGAGATGGACAGTACACAGATACGCAGTATTTT | CSARDGQYTDTQYF
- | - | TRBJ2-1 | TRBV15 | TGTGCCACCAGCAGTCGCAGGGGCTCCTACAATGAGCAGTTCTTC | CATSSRRGSYNEQFF
TRBD1 | - | TRBJ2-1 | TRBV12-3/TRBV12-4 | TGTGCCAGCAGAAGGGCGGACAGGGGTTACCACAATGAGCAGTTCTTC | CASRRADRGYHNEQFF
- | - | TRBJ2-5 | TRBV6-2/TRBV6-3 | TGTGCCAGCAGTTCGCGGAGGAAAGAGACCCAGTACTTC | CASSSRRKETQYF
- | - | TRBJ2-3 | TRBV24-1 | TGTGCCACCAGTGATAGCGTGTTAGATACGCAGTATTTT | CATSDSVLDTQYF
- | - | TRBJ2-1 | TRBV12-3/TRBV12-4 | TGTGCCAGCAGTACGAACGGGGTGGAGTACAATGAGCAGTTCTTC | CASSTNGVEYNEQFF
- | - | TRBJ2-1 | TRBV28 | TGCTCCGGGAGCTCCTACAATGAGCAGTTCTTC | CSGSSYNEQFF
TRBD1 | - | TRBJ1-2 | TRBV12-3/TRBV12-4 | TGTGCCAGAACCGGGACAGGGGATGGCGGTGTTATTGGCTACACCTTC | CARTGTGDGGVIGYTF
- | - | TRBJ2-5 | TRBV5-4 | TGTGCCAGCAGCTTGGGGCCGCGGATCGGGCAAGAGACCCAGTACTTC | CASSLGPRIGQETQYF
TRBD1 | once | TRBJ1-1 | TRBV28 | TGTGCCAGCAGGGGAGGGACAGCGGCCACTGAAGCTTTCTTT | CASRGGTAATEAFF
- | - | TRBJ1-3 | TRBV10-3 | TGTGCCGGCACAGGAACAGGAAACACCATATATTTT | CAGTGTGNTIYF
- | - | TRBJ2-3 | TRBV25-1 | TGTGCCAGCAGTTCGCCGGGGAGCACAGATACGCAGTATTTT | CASSSPGSTDTQYF
- | - | TRBJ2-4 | TRBV4-1 | TGCGCCAGCAGCCAAGATACGGGGGACAGCATTCAGTACTTC | CASSQDTGDSIQYF
TRBD2 | once | TRBJ2-7 | TRBV5-1 | TGCGCCAGCAGCTCAACTAGCGGGAGAAGCGAGCAGTACTTC | CASSSTSGRSEQYF
- | - | TRBJ1-2 | TRBV27 | TGTGCCAGCAGTTTAAAGGGGACACCGCTCTATGGCTACACCTTC | CASSLKGTPLYGYTF
- | once | TRBJ1-2 | TRBV9 | TGTGCCAGCAGCGTAGGGTCTGACGGACACTATGGCTACACCTTC | CASSVGSDGHYGYTF
- | - | TRBJ1-1 | TRBV25-1 | TGTGCCAGCAGTGAACCCGGGTTCCCTGGGGCTTTCTTT | CASSEPGFPGAFF
TRBD2 | - | TRBJ2-5 | TRBV20-1 | TGCAGTGCTAGCCCAAACCGACTAGCGGACCAAGAGACCCAGTACTTC | CSASPNRLADQETQYF
- | - | TRBJ2-2 | TRBV3-1 | TGTGCCAGCAGCCAAGCGGTAGCGGCGAACACCGGGGAGCTGTTTTTT | CASSQAVAANTGELFF
- | - | TRBJ2-7 | TRBV20-1 | TGCAGTGCTAGGTCGGAGGAATCATACCTCTACGAGCAGTACTTC | CSARSEESYLYEQYF
- | - | TRBJ1-1 | TRBV18 | TGTGCCAGCTCACCACCGAGAGGCACTGAAGCTTTCTTT | CASSPPRGTEAFF
- | - | TRBJ1-2 | TRBV27 | TGTGCCAGCACCGATGATCAAGGTGGCTACACCTTC | CASTDDQGGYTF
- | - | TRBJ2-2 | TRBV18 | TGTGCCAGCTCACCACCCGTATCGAACACCGGGGAGCTGTTTTTT | CASSPPVSNTGELFF
TRBD1 | - | TRBJ2-4 | TRBV5-1 | TGCGCCAGCAGCTTCGGGACAGGGAGCAACATTCAGTACTTC | CASSFGTGSNIQYF
- | - | TRBJ2-7 | TRBV29-1 | TGCAGCGTTGAGATCGGGTCCTACGAGCAGTACTTC | CSVEIGSYEQYF
- | few | TRBJ1-5 | TRBV23-1 | TGCGCCAGCAGTCAATCGAACAGCGCTTTTTGGGACAATCAGCCCCAGCATTTT | CASSQSNSAFWDNQPQHF
- | - | TRBJ1-1 | TRBV30 | TGTGCCTGGAACAGAGGACGAAGCACTGAAGCTTTCTTT | CAWNRGRSTEAFF
- | - | TRBJ2-7 | TRBV5-1 | TGCGCCAGCAGCTTGGGCGGGACAGCAATCTACGAGCAGTACTTC | CASSLGGTAIYEQYF
TRBD2 | - | TRBJ2-7 | TRBV5-6 | TGTGCCAGCAGAGCCCTAGCGGGAGATGAGCAGTACTTC | CASRALAGDEQYF
- | - | TRBJ1-2 | TRBV20-1 | TGCAGTGCTAGTTCGCTCCGAGGCTTGGGCTACACCTTC | CSASSLRGLGYTF
TRBD1 | few | TRBJ2-7 | TRBV18 | TGTGCCAGCTCACCCAACCGGGACAGCGAGCAGTACTTC | CASSPNRDSEQYF
- | - | TRBJ2-1 | TRBV30 | TGTGCCTGGAGTGTAGGGGGGGTGAAGTTCTTC | CAWSVGGVKFF
- | - | TRBJ2-3 | TRBV23-1 | TGCGCCACTCCGACAGATACGCAGTATTTT | CATPTDTQYF
- | - | TRBJ1-1 | TRBV28 | TGTGCCAGCAGTTTTAACAGGCCTGAAGCTTTCTTT | CASSFNRPEAFF
- | - | TRBJ2-2 | TRBV3-1 | TGTGCCAGCAGCCCGGAGGGCGGGGAGCTGTTTTTT | CASSPEGGELFF
- | - | TRBJ2-3 | TRBV11-3 | TGTGCCAGCAGCGTCGGGACCGCCCCGGGCACAGATACGCAGTATTTT | CASSVGTAPGTDTQYF
- | - | TRBJ2-7 | TRBV15 | TGTGCCACCAGCAGGGGAGGGGACAGCTACGAGCAGTACTTC | CATSRGGDSYEQYF
TRBD1 | - | TRBJ1-2 | TRBV14 | TGTGCCAGCGCAACATTTCAGGGGGACGGCTACACCTTC | CASATFQGDGYTF
- | - | TRBJ2-6 | TRBV20-1 | TGCAGTGCTACTAAATCTGGGGCCAACGTCCTGACTTTC | CSATKSGANVLTF
TRBD1 | - | TRBJ1-2 | TRBV3-1 | TGTGCCAGCAGCCAAGATTATGGAGGGGGCGTTGGCTACACCTTC | CASSQDYGGGVGYTF
- | - | TRBJ2-1 | TRBV7-9 | TGTGCCAGCAGCTTAGCCGGGACGCGGGATGAGCAGTTCTTC | CASSLAGTRDEQFF
- | - | TRBJ1-5 | TRBV6-5 | TGTGCCAGCAGTTACTCGGTTAATCAGCCCCAGCATTTT | CASSYSVNQPQHF
- | - | TRBJ2-7 | TRBV9 | TGTGCCAGCAGCGTAGTTGCGGGGTCCCCCAGCGAGCAGTACTTC | CASSVVAGSPSEQYF
- | - | TRBJ2-3 | TRBV24-1 | TGTGCCACCAGTGATCCCGGACGTACAGATACGCAGTATTTT | CATSDPGRTDTQYF
- | - | TRBJ2-2 | TRBV20-1 | TGCAGCTATCTTCTTGGACTAACCGGGGAGCTGTTTTTT | CSYLLGLTGELFF
- | - | TRBJ2-1 | TRBV28 | TGTGCCAGCATGGTGACAGAGGGCTACAATGAGCAGTTCTTC | CASMVTEGYNEQFF
- | - | TRBJ1-5 | TRBV11-2 | TGTGCCAGCAGCCCCGAGTTATCGGGGCCCCAGCATTTT | CASSPELSGPQHF